The clone carrying this TCR beta chain was picked up one time. The antigen is not known. One end of the junction fails to match germline, which may point to a read error. TCRdb reprocessed the multiplex PCR reads with MiXCR, giving one entry per CDR3 protein. Of more than 50,000 distinct CDR3 sequences listed, approximately 40% are singletons. This CDR3 is built from 17 residues. The germline V gene has CDR1 SGHTA and CDR2 FQGTGA. The data stem from a study of breast tumors, draining lymph nodes, adjacent tissues. General study findings and limits: Luminal-like breast cancer showed significantly greater tumor-nontumor repertoire similarity than basal-like breast cancer did. The data were judged consistent with most tumor T cells coming from lymph node and expanding in tumor. Tumor T cell lymph node origin was a supported hypothesis, not proven.

Sequenced input: breast tumor tissue. This TCR was recovered from a female donor with breast cancer. Some clones in this sample may be carry-over from other donors' samples. The V and J genes are TRBV7-3 and TRBJ1-3, with D perhaps matching TRBD1 (6 bases). The CDR3 region is CASGPEGSTGSGNPIYF. For the CDR3, the DNA is TGTGCCAGCGGCCCCGAAGGGTCGACAGGTTCTGGAAACCCCATATATTTT.